One sample yielded the 20 T cell receptor beta chains listed below, sequenced in a study of blood T cell repertoires in COVID-19 (dated by TCRdb to 2018 to 2021). Libraries were prepared through the immunoSEQ multiplex PCR assay. Sourced from immuneACCESS, this table was stored by TCRdb with only in-frame sequences that have V and J called. A share of the clones is absent; for the studies checked, an unresolved V gene accounts for under half, and the remainder has no known explanation. The sample table shows roughly 100,000 clones, and about 75% are seen once. The top ten constitute roughly 21% of the sample. The sample comprised peripheral blood. The receptor source for this set is a woman aged 70-85 years with acute or convalescent COVID-19.

This clone was detected ten times or more. At the DNA level, this CDR3 is encoded by other sequences in the same sample as well. V is TRBV7-2 and J is TRBJ1-5; TRBD1 aligns across 8 bases. This CDR3 comprises 14 residues. The J segment lost 4 bases and the V segment lost 1 base, leaving 0 bases of the junction unmatched. CDR1 and CDR2 from the germline V gene are SGHTA and FQGNSA. The CDR3 is CASSLDRGNQPQHF. For the CDR3, the DNA is TGTGCCAGCAGCTTAGACAGGGGGAATCAGCCCCAGCATTTT.

The chain joins TRBV5-4 to TRBJ1-2, with TRBD1 identical over 9 bases. V trimming: 3 bases; J trimming: 7 bases; junction bases outside the gene matches: 10. The V gene's germline CDR1 is SGHNT and CDR2 YYREEE (reference sequence). This CDR3 spans 15 amino acids. The CDR3 bases are TGTGCCAGCAGCTGGATAGGGGACAGGGAGGGTGGCTACACCTTC. Protein sequence: CASSWIGDREGGYTF.

Details on this clone: Different DNA sequences within this sample yield the same CDR3. This chain links TRBV5-1 with TRBJ1-3; tentatively, D is TRBD1 (5 bases). Trimming removed 0 bases at V and 0 bases at J, with 10 bases between. CDR1 and CDR2 (germline): SGHRS, YFSETQ. The CDR3 extends over 16 amino acids. The CDR3 here is CASSLGGLDSGNTIYF. The CDR3 coding sequence is TGCGCCAGCAGCTTGGGGGGACTGGACTCTGGAAACACCATATATTTT.

The chain couples TRBV27 to TRBJ1-2, with a weak D call TRBD1 (5 bases). Germline CDR1 is MNHEY and CDR2 is SMNVEV (reference sequence). V was cut by 3 bases and J by 4 bases, with 12 bases left in between. This CDR3 is built from 14 residues. The CDR3 coding sequence is TGTGCCAGCAGTTTCAGGGAAAGGAGCTATGGCTACACCTTC. Its protein product is CASSFRERSYGYTF.

V and J are TRBV28 and TRBJ2-7, with 8 bases identical to TRBD2. This CDR3 has 16 residues. Germline loops: CDR1 MDHEN, CDR2 SYDVKM. With V trimmed by 0 bases and J by 4 bases, 8 bases remained unmatched. The CDR3 spells CASSLWSRLAQYEQYF. The CDR3 DNA reads TGTGCCAGCAGTTTATGGTCCCGACTAGCGCAGTACGAGCAGTACTTC.

The gene calls are TRBV6-5 and TRBJ1-3; tentatively, D is TRBD1 (5 bases). The CDR3 totals 15 residues. Trimming removed 2 bases from V and 0 bases from J, with 8 bases in between. The germline V gene has CDR1 MNHEY and CDR2 SVGAGI. CDR3 DNA: TGTGCCAGCAGTTACACGGGGGTCTCTGGAAACACCATATATTTT. Translated, it gives CASSYTGVSGNTIYF.

The rearrangement joins TRBV11-3 to TRBJ2-3; 11 nucleotides agree with TRBD2. This CDR3 comprises 14 residues. The V and J ends lost 9 bases and 5 bases, in that order; junction bases with no gene match: 7. Per the germline V gene, CDR1 is SGHNT and CDR2 is YENEEA. The CDR3 protein is CASSGGGSQDTQYF. The CDR3 nucleotides are TGTGCCAGTAGCGGGGGGGGTTCTCAAGATACGCAGTATTTT.

This rearrangement joins TRBV10-3 to TRBJ2-3; 9 nucleotides agree with TRBD2. Germline trimming cut 4 bases from V and 5 bases from J; bases unmatched to any gene: 7. The germline V gene encodes CDR1 ENHRY and CDR2 SYGVKD. The CDR3 is 15 amino acids. The CDR3 sequence is CAISGLAGNGDTQYF. The CDR3 DNA reads TGTGCCATCAGTGGTCTAGCGGGGAATGGAGATACGCAGTATTTT.

V gene TRBV9 combines with J gene TRBJ2-2, with D hard to call. CDR3 length equals 14 residues. Germline V lookup: CDR1 SGDLS, CDR2 YYNGEE. V shed 4 bases and J shed 3 bases, with 10 bases lying between them. The CDR3 nucleotides are TGTGCCAGCAGCCCCCTCACATACACCGGGGAGCTGTTTTTT. It is translated as CASSPLTYTGELFF.

J is TRBJ2-2 and V is TRBV19; D is undetermined. Germline loops: CDR1 LNHDA, CDR2 SQIVND (reference sequence). The V gene lost 1 base and the J gene lost 4 bases, with 10 bases spanning the gap. The CDR3 has 15 amino acids. CDR3: CASSIGTPGTGELFF. The CDR3 DNA is TGTGCCAGTAGTATAGGTACACCTGGCACCGGGGAGCTGTTTTTT.

The V call is TRBV5-5, the J call TRBJ1-6, with D perhaps TRBD1 (6 bases). V lost 1 base, J lost 6 bases, and 8 bases lay in between. This CDR3 is 14 amino acids long. The V gene's germline CDR1 is SGHKS and CDR2 YYEKEE (reference sequence). CDR3 DNA: TGTGCCAGCAGCTTGCTACAGGGTAATTCACCCCTCCACTTT. Protein sequence: CASSLLQGNSPLHF.

This chain joins TRBV5-1 and TRBJ1-3, with D unclear. This CDR3 is built from 13 residues. The V and J ends lost 4 bases and 0 bases respectively, with 5 bases between them. From germline, CDR1 is SGHRS and CDR2 YFSETQ. CDR3 nucleotides: TGCGCCAGCAGCATGTACTCTGGAAACACCATATATTTT. Translated: CASSMYSGNTIYF.

This clone was found many times. Just one base apart from a much larger clone, this may be a read error. The same CDR3 is also encoded by other DNA sequences in this sample. The genes are TRBV5-1 and TRBJ2-7; the match to TRBD2 covers 8 bases. Per the germline V gene, CDR1 is SGHRS and CDR2 is YFSETQ. This CDR3 region has 16 residues. The V and J ends lost 7 bases and 7 bases, in that order; junction bases with no gene match: 19. CDR3 DNA sequence: TGCGCCAGCTTGCGCCGTCGGGGGGGCCGGGGGGGGGAGCAGTACTTC. It is translated as CASLRRRGGRGGEQYF.

This clone has just one count. The chain carries TRBV5-8 and TRBJ1-5; perhaps TRBD1 as D (5 bases). This CDR3 is built from 15 residues. The V gene's germline CDR1 is SGHTS and CDR2 YDEGEE. Trimming shortened V by 0 bases and J by 7 bases, and 14 bases separated the two germline ends. CDR3 loop: CASSLEGRVGQPQHF. CDR3 nucleotides: TGTGCCAGCAGCTTGGAGGGCAGGGTCGGGCAGCCCCAGCATTTT.

This clone occurred a few times. The chain uses TRBV4-1 and TRBJ2-3; no firm D call. CDR1 and CDR2 (germline): MGHRA, YSYEKL. The CDR3 covers 15 residues. V was clipped by 1 base and J by 2 bases, with 10 bases between them. The CDR3: CASSQGYTSTDTQYF. The CDR3 DNA reads as TGCGCCAGCAGCCAAGGGTACACGTCCACAGATACGCAGTATTTT.

The chain links TRBV12-3 or TRBV12-4 to TRBJ1-2; the D gene is possibly TRBD1 (6 bases). V was trimmed by 5 bases and J by 12 bases, leaving 16 bases between them. The CDR3 extends over 12 amino acids. CDR3 sequence: CASSITRGIHTF. As DNA, the CDR3 is TGTGCCAGCAGTATCACCAGGGGAATCCACACCTTC.

The chain combines TRBV7-9 with TRBJ2-5; TRBD2 agrees at 10 bases. The V and J ends lost 8 bases and 4 bases, in that order; junction bases with no gene match: 10. The CDR3 runs 15 residues. Germline assignment: CDR1 SEHNR and CDR2 FQNEAQ (reference sequence). This CDR3 is CASGNQRGGRETQYF. CDR3 DNA: TGTGCCAGCGGAAACCAGCGGGGGGGAAGAGAGACCCAGTACTTC.

This clone was found once. The CDR3 protein is CASSLARGRSDTQYF. CDR3 in DNA: TGTGCCAGCAGCTTGGCCAGGGGGAGGTCAGATACGCAGTATTTT. The chain is built from TRBV5-4 and TRBJ2-3; a weak D match, TRBD1 (7 bases). The CDR3 consists of 15 residues. The germline V gene encodes CDR1 SGHNT and CDR2 YYREEE (reference sequence). Trimming removed 0 bases at V and 4 bases at J, with 12 bases between. Variable domain in full (rest from reference TRBV5-4 and TRBJ2-3): ETGVTQSPTHLIKTRGQQVTLRCSSQSGHNTVSWYQQALGQGPQFIFQYYREEENGRGNFPPRFSGLQFPNYSSELNVNALELDDSALYLCASSLARGRSDTQYFGPGTRLTVL.

The V gene is TRBV6-5, the J gene TRBJ2-2; TRBD1 agrees at 10 bases. The germline V gene encodes CDR1 MNHEY and CDR2 SVGAGI. The CDR3 length is 15 residues. V was pared by 5 bases and J by 7 bases, with 7 bases of the junction left unmatched. The CDR3 region is CASSPPTGGGGELFF. The CDR3 nucleotides read TGTGCCAGCAGTCCCCCGACAGGGGGCGGCGGGGAGCTGTTTTTT.

The CDR3 loop is CASSENGGATLIAKNIQYF. The CDR3 bases are TGTGCCAGCAGTGAAAATGGCGGGGCAACCTTAATAGCCAAAAACATTCAGTACTTC. The chain recombines TRBV6-1 with TRBJ2-4; maybe TRBD2 (6 bases). V was pared by 2 bases and J by 0 bases, with 20 bases between. Germline assignment: CDR1 MNHNS and CDR2 SASEGT. This CDR3 has 19 amino acids.